The clone carrying this T cell receptor (beta chain) was recorded many times. The CDR3 runs to 18 residues. Trimming took 1 base from V and 5 from J; bases not matched to a gene: 12. CDR1 and CDR2 from the germline V gene are SGHAT and FQNNGV. Authors of the study amplified TCR beta CDR3 regions from RNA transcripts. HTBI primers were the set used in a first-round RT-PCR of the TCR CDR3. One entry per CDR3 protein, called by TCRdb with MiXCR from the multiplex PCR reads. The sample has approximately 690,000 distinct CDR3 sequences, less than 25% seen once; the top ten hold more than 30%. The sample comes from a study of T cells in Graves' hyperthyroidism and ophthalmopathy. At least 3 on the Clinical Activity Score was recorded for ophthalmopathy patients, who also had NOSPECS grade at least 4 and duration under 3 months.

This TCR was sampled from a man aged 25 to 40 with Graves' ophthalmopathy. V and J are TRBV11-2 and TRBJ2-1, with 9 positions matching TRBD1. Source material: blood. The CDR3 DNA sequence: TGTGCCAGCAGCTTAGCAAACTGGGACAGGGCCGTTGACAATGAGCAGTTCTTC. Protein product: CASSLANWDRAVDNEQFF. The entire variable domain, with the rest obtained from reference TRBV11-2 and TRBJ2-1, is as follows: EAGVAQSPRYKIIEKRQSVAFWCNPISGHATLYWYQQILGQGPKLLIQFQNNGVVDDSQLPKDRFSAERLKGVDSTLKIQPAKLEDSAVYLCASSLANWDRAVDNEQFFGPGTRLTVL.